This T cell receptor beta chain originates from a study of Ad26.COV2.S vaccination and SARS-CoV-2 variants. Study-level background: Ad26.COV2.S given intramuscularly, once or twice 56 days apart.

Per the germline V gene, CDR1 is MNHEY and CDR2 is SMNVEV (reference sequence). The CDR3 has 11 amino acids. Trimming took off 4 bases at V and 3 bases at J, with 3 bases between the two ends. Repertoires were generated with immunoSEQ multiplex PCR, while TCRdb's copy carries only in-frame clones and drops some. The sample holds about 350,000 clones, about nine tenths seen once. Regarding treatment: approximately 18 received Ad26.COV2.S at low or high dose, single or two shots; about five received placebo; per-sample allocation not given. The investigators took samples on day 63 after the first vaccine or placebo injection. Ad26.COV2.S expressed prefusion-stabilized spike from the original Wuhan strain.

This clonotype was sampled from a person aged 18-65 years who received the Ad26.COV2.S COVID-19 vaccine or a placebo. The material was peripheral blood, obtained in a trial of Ad26.COV2.S vaccine versus placebo. This chain uses TRBV27 with TRBJ2-5; no clear D. For the CDR3, the DNA is TGTGCCAGCAGTTCCGAAGAGACCCAGTACTTC. Its protein is CASSSEETQYF.